The 16 T cell receptor beta chains in this list originate from one sample, sequenced in a study of OX40 agonist ivuxolimab in advanced cancers. Library generation was performed with the immunoSEQ multiplex PCR assay. This is the immuneACCESS table as TCRdb keeps it, with only in-frame sequences that have V and J called. A part of the clones is gone; compared with another copy, unresolved V genes explain less than half, and the rest is unexplained. The sample table holds about 50,000 clones, of which roughly 90% were seen once. The ten largest clones capture 5% to 6.5% of the sample. This specimen consisted of CD4+ or CD8+ T cells sorted from blood, obtained in a trial of the OX40 agonist ivuxolimab. Receptors originate from an adult with an advanced solid tumor such as melanoma, head and neck, liver or kidney cancer.

The chain couples TRBV11-2 to TRBJ2-3; tentatively, D is TRBD1 or TRBD2 (5 bases each). The CDR3 totals 17 residues. CDR1 SGHAT and CDR2 FQNNGV come from the germline V gene. Trimming removed 4 bases at V and 1 base at J, with 18 bases between. The DNA for the CDR3 is TGTGCCAGCAGCTCCTCTGTGGGGGTGTTCGGCACAGATACGCAGTATTTT. Protein: CASSSSVGVFGTDTQYF.

The CDR3 sequence is CASSELPTGLFF. Here the CDR3 DNA reads TGTGCCAGCAGTGAATTACCGACGGGGCTCTTTTTT. The gene calls are TRBV2 and TRBJ1-4; perhaps TRBD1 as D (5 bases). The CDR3 contains 12 residues. In germline, CDR1 is SNHLY, CDR2 FYNNEI. The ends were cut back, 2 bases at V and 17 bases at J, with 15 bases in the middle.

The rearrangement joins TRBV4-1 to TRBJ2-1, with D possibly matching TRBD2 (6 bases). Germline CDR1 and CDR2: MGHRA and YSYEKL. The CDR3 sequence is 16 residues long. The V end lost 0 bases, the J end lost 3 bases, and 12 bases lay between the germline ends. The CDR3 DNA is TGCGCCAGCAGCCAAGACAGGGAGGTCAACTACAATGAGCAGTTCTTC. As protein: CASSQDREVNYNEQFF.

CDR3 nucleotides: TGCAGCGTTGAGGGCCAGGGGGGTGGCTACACCTTC. Its protein product is CSVEGQGGGYTF. The genes are TRBV29-1 and TRBJ1-2, with 7 bases lining up with TRBD1. Germline CDR1 reads SQVTM; CDR2 reads ANQGSEA. The CDR3 has 12 residues. V gave up 3 bases and J gave up 7 bases; unmatched junction bases: 5.

The chain is built from TRBV28 and TRBJ1-1; D might be TRBD1 (5 bases). Germline loops: CDR1 MDHEN, CDR2 SYDVKM. This CDR3 is 14 amino acids long. Between the trimmed V and J ends, which lost 2 bases and 9 bases, there was a span of 16 bases. Here the CDR3 reads CASSLLGAAGQAFF. Here the CDR3 DNA reads TGTGCCAGCAGTTTACTAGGGGCCGCCGGTCAAGCTTTCTTT.

The rearrangement uses TRBV7-6 and TRBJ1-5; the D gene is possibly TRBD1 (5 bases). In germline, CDR1 is SGHVS, CDR2 FNYEAQ. This CDR3 has 16 amino acids. The germline V and J ends were trimmed by 5 bases and 0 bases, with 14 bases remaining between them. CDR3 loop: CASSPGAGSSNQPQHF. DNA of the CDR3: TGTGCCAGCAGCCCAGGCGCAGGGAGTAGCAATCAGCCCCAGCATTTT. The whole variable domain, remainder taken from reference TRBV7-6 and TRBJ1-5, is GAGVSQSPRYKVTKRGQDVALRCDPISGHVSLYWYRQALGQGPEFLTYFNYEAQQDKSGLPNDRFSAERPEGSISTLTIQRTEQRDSAMYRCASSPGAGSSNQPQHFGDGTRLSIL.

The chain is built from TRBV7-6 and TRBJ1-1; D perhaps matches TRBD1 (5 bases). The V gene lost 6 bases and the J gene lost 4 bases, with 18 bases spanning the gap. The CDR3 covers 15 residues. From germline, CDR1 is SGHVS and CDR2 FNYEAQ. The chain's CDR3 is CASSQFRGGSTEAFF. Written as DNA, the CDR3 is TGTGCCAGCAGTCAATTCCGGGGGGGTAGCACTGAAGCTTTCTTT.

The chain has TRBV7-5 and TRBJ2-7. TRBV7-5 constitutes a pseudogene. This CDR3 is built from 18 residues. In DNA, the CDR3 is TGTGTCAGAAGCTTCATCAGAGGGGCCGGGACGGACTCCTACGAGCAGTACGTC. Translating it yields CVRSFIRGAGTDSYEQYV.

This clone is deemed medium-sized (0.01 to 0.1%). The rearrangement joins TRBV6-5 to TRBJ1-2; D remains unclear. Germline V gives CDR1 MNHEY, CDR2 SVGAGI. This CDR3 contains 16 residues. V dropped 5 bases and J dropped 5 bases, with 21 bases sitting between them. The CDR3 DNA sequence: TGTGCCAGCAGTCACTTCTCATCCACTTCTTCGTATGGCTACACCTTC. It codes for CASSHFSSTSSYGYTF.

This clone has a single count. The rearrangement uses TRBV27 and TRBJ2-7; 7 nucleotides line up with TRBD2. The junction had 6 bases not matched to a gene; V was cut back by 2 bases and J by 2 bases. This CDR3 spans 15 amino acids. Germline values: CDR1 MNHEY, CDR2 SMNVEV (reference sequence). The CDR3 here is CASSLGAGEPYEQYF. Here the CDR3 DNA reads TGTGCCAGCAGTTTAGGGGCGGGAGAACCCTACGAGCAGTACTTC.

The V call is TRBV7-2, the J call TRBJ2-1, with TRBD2 identical over 7 bases. The germline CDR1 and CDR2 sequences are SGHTA and FQGNSA. Trimming removed 1 base from V and 3 bases from J; junction bases left unmatched: 9. The CDR3 spans 17 residues. CDR3 loop: CASSLVRLAAYYNEQFF. DNA for the CDR3: TGTGCCAGCAGCTTAGTTCGGCTAGCGGCCTACTACAATGAGCAGTTCTTC.

The chain recombines TRBV28 with TRBJ1-5, with D possibly matching TRBD1 (6 bases). V lost 6 bases and J 3 bases, leaving 12 bases between the germline ends. The germline V gene encodes CDR1 MDHEN and CDR2 SYDVKM. The CDR3 totals 14 residues. This chain's CDR3 is CASSSGEDNQPQHF. CDR3 coding DNA: TGTGCCAGCAGCTCAGGGGAGGACAATCAGCCCCAGCATTTT.

The chain employs TRBV28 and TRBJ2-6, with D unclear. The CDR3 spans 15 residues. In germline, CDR1 is MDHEN, CDR2 SYDVKM. Trimming cost V 3 bases and J 0 bases, with 6 bases left between them. The CDR3 loop reads CASSFRVSGANVLTF. CDR3 sequence (DNA): TGTGCCAGCAGTTTCCGGGTCTCTGGGGCCAACGTCCTGACTTTC.

The chain combines TRBV5-4 with TRBJ2-7; perhaps TRBD2 as D (5 bases). The length of the CDR3 is 14 residues. Trimming pared 1 base from V and 2 bases from J, leaving 10 bases between. CDR1 is SGHNT, CDR2 YYREEE, per germline (reference sequence). Here the CDR3 reads CASSLSGNPYEQYF. The CDR3 DNA follows: TGTGCCAGCAGCTTGTCCGGGAATCCCTACGAGCAGTACTTC.

The chain has TRBV5-4 and TRBJ1-5, with D perhaps TRBD1 (5 bases). Looked up from germline, CDR1 is SGHNT and CDR2 is YYREEE (reference sequence). Deletions cut 2 bases from V and 7 bases from J, with 13 bases between. The CDR3 covers 14 residues. In nucleotides, the CDR3 is TGTGCCAGCAGCTTTAAAGGGGAGGGCCAGCCCCAGCATTTT. Translated: CASSFKGEGQPQHF. The whole variable domain, remainder taken from reference TRBV5-4 and TRBJ1-5, is ETGVTQSPTHLIKTRGQQVTLRCSSQSGHNTVSWYQQALGQGPQFIFQYYREEENGRGNFPPRFSGLQFPNYSSELNVNALELDDSALYLCASSFKGEGQPQHFGDGTRLSIL.

This CDR3 is CASSQEGGLREQYF. CDR3 nucleotides: TGTGCCAGCAGCCAAGAGGGAGGGTTACGCGAGCAGTACTTC. The V gene is TRBV14, the J gene TRBJ2-7, with 7 bases fitting TRBD2. CDR1 SGHDN and CDR2 FVKESK come from the germline V gene. Trimming removed 0 bases from V and 6 bases from J; junction bases left unmatched: 5. This CDR3 comprises 14 residues.